The 22 T cell receptor beta chains below were found in one sample sequenced in a study of T cell repertoires in cytomegalovirus infection. No cognate antigen is known for these TCRs. TCRdb itself ran the reads through MiXCR, one entry per CDR3 protein. This table has about 920,000 distinct CDR3 sequences, approximately 30% appearing once. Sequenced here: cultured CD8+ T cells from PBMCs, sampled from culture after CMV antigen stimulation. The receptors were sampled from a human donor in good health (CMV status not recorded). Some clones in this sample may be carry-over from other donors' samples.

This clonotype appeared a few times. The chain links TRBV7-6 to TRBJ2-1, with a weak D call TRBD1 (6 bases). Germline CDR1 reads SGHVS; CDR2 reads FNYEAQ. Deletions cut 2 bases from V and 6 bases from J, with 14 bases between. CDR3 length: 15 residues. CDR3 sequence (DNA): TGTGCCAGCAGCTTAAATGTGGACAGAATCAATGAGCAGTTCTTC. Protein: CASSLNVDRINEQFF.

This clonotype showed up many times. This chain links TRBV7-8 with TRBJ1-6, with D unresolved. Germline V lookup: CDR1 SGHVS, CDR2 FQNEAQ. The CDR3 covers 17 residues. Trimming cost V 5 bases and J 0 bases, with 14 bases left between them. Here the CDR3 DNA reads TGTGCCAGCAGCCCTCTGGATGGCTTCTCCTATAATTCACCCCTCCACTTT. This sequence encodes CASSPLDGFSYNSPLHF. Based on the CDR3 plus reference TRBV7-8 and TRBJ1-6, the full variable domain is GAGVSQSPRYKVAKRGQDVALRCDPISGHVSLFWYQQALGQGPEFLTYFQNEAQLDKSGLPSDRFFAERPEGSVSTLKIQRTQQEDSAVYLCASSPLDGFSYNSPLHFGNGTRLTVT.

This clonotype was recorded a few times. V is TRBV2 and J is TRBJ2-5; the match to TRBD1 covers 9 bases. V dropped 8 bases and J dropped 5; count of bases not matched to a gene: 9. Germline V lookup: CDR1 SNHLY, CDR2 FYNNEI. CDR3 size: 14 residues. This chain's CDR3 is CASGRTGDLETQYF. The CDR3 nucleotides read TGTGCCAGCGGTAGGACAGGGGATTTGGAGACCCAGTACTTC.

This clonotype was picked up a small number of times. The gene calls are TRBV5-1 and TRBJ1-4; D gene ambiguous. Trimming took off 0 bases at V and 0 bases at J, with 9 bases between the two ends. The CDR3 consists of 16 residues. CDR1 and CDR2 from the germline V gene are SGHRS and YFSETQ. CDR3 nucleotide sequence: TGCGCCAGCAGCTTGGCCATCCGGACAACTAATGAAAAACTGTTTTTT. It encodes CASSLAIRTTNEKLFF.

This clonotype showed up just a few times. The chain joins TRBV7-9 to TRBJ1-4, with a weak D call TRBD1 (5 bases). Germline CDR1 SEHNR, CDR2 FQNEAQ (reference sequence). With 6 bases removed from V and 7 bases from J, the gap between germline ends came to 21 bases. CDR3 length: 16 residues. This CDR3 reads CASSQPGWGRSEKLFF. CDR3 nucleotide sequence: TGTGCCAGCAGTCAGCCCGGCTGGGGGAGAAGTGAAAAACTGTTTTTT.

The table lists this clonotype with a count of one. V and J are TRBV6-2 or TRBV6-3 and TRBJ2-2, with no clear D. This CDR3 is built from 13 residues. V was shortened by 6 bases and J by 4 bases, with 9 bases between the two germline ends. Germline assignment: CDR1 MNHEY and CDR2 SVGEGT. The CDR3 sequence is CASSRVSTGELFF. Written as DNA, the CDR3 is TGTGCCAGCAGCCGGGTTAGCACCGGGGAGCTGTTTTTT.

Remarks on this clonotype: At one end the junction does not follow the germline gene, possibly because of a read error. The rearrangement links TRBV11-2 to TRBJ2-5; D remains unclear. Germline V CDR1 and CDR2: SGHAT, FQNNGV. The CDR3 spans 14 residues. CDR3 region: CASNLLAGTETQYF. The CDR3 DNA sequence: TGTGCCAGCAACTTACTGGCAGGAACGGAGACCCAGTACTTC.

The gene calls are TRBV4-1 and TRBJ1-4; 8 nucleotides agree with TRBD1. This CDR3 spans 14 amino acids. Trimming cost V 6 bases and J 6 bases; bases outside gene matches: 6. Germline CDR1 is MGHRA and CDR2 is YSYEKL. The CDR3 DNA is TGCGCCAGCAGTTTGGACAGGGACCATGAAAAACTGTTTTTT. Amino acids: CASSLDRDHEKLFF.

The chain carries TRBV7-9 and TRBJ2-1; D is perhaps TRBD2 (5 bases). Germline CDR1 reads SEHNR; CDR2 reads FQNEAQ (reference sequence). Trimming removed 7 bases from V and 2 bases from J, with 12 bases in between. The CDR3 totals 14 residues. The CDR3 DNA sequence: TGTGCCAGCACGACGGGGTCGACCTACAATGAGCAGTTCTTC. Translation: CASTTGSTYNEQFF.

The CDR3 DNA is TGTGCCAGCAGTTTTGGAGGAGCCGGGTACGAGCAGTACGTC. This translates into CASSFGGAGYEQYV. The chain recombines TRBV6-2 or TRBV6-3 with TRBJ2-7; possibly TRBD2 for D (5 bases). CDR3 size: 14 residues. Trimming took 4 bases from V and 4 from J, leaving 14 bases between them. Per germline, CDR1 MNHEY and CDR2 SVGEGT.

This clonotype appeared once. The chain combines TRBV20-1 with TRBJ2-7; TRBD2 matches at 9 bases. The CDR3 contains 14 residues. The junction had 9 bases not matched to a gene; V was cut back by 6 bases and J by 3 bases. The germline CDR1 and CDR2 sequences are DFQATT and SNEGSKA (reference sequence). The chain's CDR3 is CSALSGGILYEQYV. The CDR3 nucleotides read TGCAGTGCCCTGAGCGGGGGGATCCTCTACGAGCAGTACGTC.

The V call is TRBV5-1, the J call TRBJ1-2, with a weak D call TRBD1 (6 bases). V was cut by 2 bases and J by 8 bases, with 13 bases left in between. Germline CDR1 and CDR2: SGHRS and YFSETQ. The CDR3 length is 13 residues. DNA of the CDR3: TGCGCCAGCAGCTTACAGGGTTCCAGGGGCTACACCTTC. Translation: CASSLQGSRGYTF. The whole variable domain, filled in from reference TRBV5-1 and TRBJ1-2, reads KAGVTQTPRYLIKTRGQQVTLSCSPISGHRSVSWYQQTPGQGLQFLFEYFSETQRNKGNFPGRFSGRQFSNSRSEMNVSTLELGDSALYLCASSLQGSRGYTFGSGTRLTVV.

Comment on this clonotype: Since a much larger clone is just one base distant, this may be a read error. The chain combines TRBV7-2 with TRBJ2-3; D perhaps matches TRBD2 (6 bases). CDR1 is SGHTA and CDR2 is FQGNSA in the germline V gene. The V end lost 1 base, the J end lost 4 bases, and 15 bases lay between the germline ends. The CDR3 has 16 residues. CDR3 residues: CASSLGGSPSADTQYF. CDR3 sequence (DNA): TGTGCCAGCAGCTTAGGAGGGAGCCCTAGCGCAGATACGCAGTATTTT.

The V call is TRBV5-8, the J call TRBJ2-5; 15 bases match TRBD2. The CDR3 has 19 residues. CDR1 and CDR2 from the germline V gene are SGHTS and YDEGEE. Trimming took 1 base from V and 2 from J; bases not matched to a gene: 9. The CDR3 DNA follows: TGTGCCAGCAGCTTGTTTCCGGGACTAGCGGGGGGTTCTCAAGAGACCCAGTACTTC. Translating gives CASSLFPGLAGGSQETQYF.

In its sample, this clonotype was seen a few times. V is TRBV6-6 and J is TRBJ2-7, with TRBD1 matching 9 bases. This CDR3 is built from 13 residues. Trimming took 8 bases from V and 4 from J; bases not matched to a gene: 6. The V gene's germline CDR1 is MNHNY and CDR2 SVGAGI (reference sequence). CDR3: CASGTGNEYEQYF. CDR3 DNA: TGTGCCAGCGGGACAGGGAATGAATACGAGCAGTACTTC.

This clonotype was counted between two and nine times. This chain joins TRBV9 and TRBJ2-7; D is tentatively TRBD1 or TRBD2 (5 bases each). Per the germline V gene, CDR1 is SGDLS and CDR2 is YYNGEE. V shed 3 bases and J shed 2 bases, with 15 bases lying between them. The length of the CDR3 is 15 residues. In DNA, the CDR3 is TGTGCCAGCAGCGCCCAACAGGACTTAACCTACGAGCAGTACTTC. Its translation: CASSAQQDLTYEQYF.

V gene TRBV27 combines with J gene TRBJ2-4; possible D gene TRBD1, 6 bases. There are 15 residues in the CDR3. The ends were cut back, 8 bases at V and 0 bases at J, with 14 bases in the middle. Germline assignment: CDR1 MNHEY and CDR2 SMNVEV (reference sequence). The CDR3: CASGRGPLAKNIQYF. CDR3 nucleotides: TGTGCCAGCGGCAGGGGCCCTCTAGCCAAAAACATTCAGTACTTC.

This clonotype was recorded a few times. The V and J genes are TRBV10-3 and TRBJ1-1; D may be TRBD1 (6 bases). This CDR3 comprises 15 residues. V lost 2 bases to trimming and J lost 7 bases, with 17 bases between them. Germline loops: CDR1 ENHRY, CDR2 SYGVKD. Here the CDR3 DNA reads TGTGCCATCAGTGAGCCCCAGGACAGACAGTTTGAAGCTTTCTTT. The encoded protein is CAISEPQDRQFEAFF.

With respect to this clonotype: A read error may explain this, as a much larger clone is one base away. The gene calls are TRBV7-8 and TRBJ2-4; 11 bases are shared with TRBD2. Germline CDR1 is SGHVS and CDR2 is FQNEAQ. The CDR3 has 16 amino acids. The CDR3 bases are TGTGTCAGCAGCTTAGAGCTAGCGGGAGGCCAAAACATTCAGTACTTC. Its protein is CVSSLELAGGQNIQYF.

This clonotype was recorded at least ten times. The chain recombines TRBV7-6 with TRBJ2-7; D uncertain. The CDR3 has 13 amino acids. CDR1 is SGHVS, CDR2 FNYEAQ, per germline. V was pared by 3 bases and J by 4 bases, with 10 bases between. CDR3 sequence (DNA): TGTGCCAGCAGCTTTGAGGAAGCTTACGAGCAGTACTTC. Protein product: CASSFEEAYEQYF.

This clonotype was seen more than once but under ten times. The chain combines TRBV7-9 with TRBJ2-7; 7 bases line up with TRBD2. Trimming at V came to 4 bases and at J to 3 bases, leaving 3 bases not matched to a gene. Germline values: CDR1 SEHNR, CDR2 FQNEAQ (reference sequence). The CDR3 sequence is 13 residues long. The CDR3 here is CASSSRTSYEQYV. The CDR3 bases are TGTGCCAGCAGCTCCCGGACTAGCTACGAGCAGTACGTC.

This clonotype showed up many times. For the CDR3, the DNA is TGTGCCAGCAGTGAAGGTGGCCTTTCCTCTGGAAACACCATATATTTT. It encodes CASSEGGLSSGNTIYF. The gene calls are TRBV12-3 or TRBV12-4 and TRBJ1-3; D gene ambiguous. Trimming pared 5 bases from V and 0 bases from J, leaving 14 bases between. The CDR3 totals 16 residues.